One TCR beta chain is described in this entry. Per the germline V gene, CDR1 is SGHDT and CDR2 is YYEEEE. After removal of 3 bases from V and 6 bases from J, the junction contained 10 bases not matched to a gene. This CDR3 spans 16 amino acids. The data were taken from a study of T-cell reconstitution after alpha-beta-depleted transplantation in children. Construction of the TCRbeta library involved unique molecular identifiers. A single record per CDR3 protein comes from TCRdb applying MiXCR to the PCR reads. Among some 340,000 distinct CDR3 sequences listed, 10% were seen once. V gene TRBV5-6 combines with J gene TRBJ2-1, with TRBD2 matching over 9 bases. Here the sequenced sample was PBMCs from the stem cell graft donor, taken from the stem cell graft. This sequence originates from a human donor who donated a stem cell graft to a child with acute lymphoblastic leukemia. DNA for the CDR3: TGTGCCAGCAGCTCTCTTGGGCCTAGCGGGATCAATGAGCAGTTCTTC. Translating gives CASSSLGPSGINEQFF.